Listed below are T cell receptor beta chains from one sample, sequenced in a study of blood T cells in healthy people across ages. TCRdb re-called the 5' RACE reads with MiXCR, one entry per CDR3 protein. The sample lists some 940,000 distinct CDR3 sequences, about 27% occurring once. These data were also reused for a study on T cells of mothers and their children.

The material sequenced was blood. These receptors were collected from a woman aged 40 to 50 in good health. The CDR3 runs from the conserved cysteine through the conserved F or W. A clone size is listed for some rows: how often the clone was seen (once, few, many), or a class if it is expanded.

clone size,V gene,CDR3 protein
.,TRBV14,CASSLPGLQGNEKLFF
many,TRBV4-3,CASSQDRAGGHHEQFF
few,TRBV6-5,CATRDSLTDTQYF
few,TRBV4-1,CASSQGAGDRAREKLFF
.,TRBV5-1,CASRGGPGSETQYF
many,TRBV7-9,CASSYSGTVVYEQYF
.,TRBV7-3,CASSSGTGGTGAFF
many,TRBV28,CASSTRLAGGFTDTQYF
few,TRBV12-3/TRBV12-4,CASSRPGTGGAGYNEQFF
many,TRBV20-1,CSAPIAGDYNEQFF
.,TRBV3-1,CASSQTTGGGGEQYF